The 24 T cell receptor beta chains reported below all come from one sample, sequenced in a study of blood T cell repertoires in COVID-19. Sequencing was performed with immunoSEQ multiplex PCR; in TCRdb, only in-frame clones are kept and a portion is missing. The top ten clones hold around 1% of a sample with a few hundred thousand clones, more than 65% of them seen once. What was sequenced was peripheral blood. Receptors were obtained from a human donor with acute or convalescent COVID-19. The donor label of this sample is uncertain.

The chain combines TRBV7-7 with TRBJ2-5; possible D gene TRBD2, 6 bases. From germline, CDR1 is SSHAT and CDR2 FNYEAQ (reference sequence). The CDR3 has 15 residues. Between the trimmed V and J ends, which lost 0 bases and 1 base, there was a span of 9 bases. The CDR3 nucleotides read TGTGCCAGCAGCTTAGCGGGAGGATCCCAAGAGACCCAGTACTTC. Translating it yields CASSLAGGSQETQYF.

The CDR3 nucleotides read TGTGCCTGGAGCCCAGAGGGAATCCAGCCCCAGCATTTT. It translates to CAWSPEGIQPQHF. The J gene is TRBJ1-5, the V gene TRBV30, with D unresolved. The CDR3 totals 13 residues. Germline V CDR1 and CDR2: GTSNPN, SVGIG (reference sequence). V was pared by 3 bases and J by 7 bases, with 13 bases between.

V is TRBV28 and J is TRBJ1-6; the D gene is possibly TRBD1 (5 bases). In germline, CDR1 is MDHEN, CDR2 SYDVKM. The V end lost 5 bases, the J end lost 10 bases, and 12 bases lay between the germline ends. This CDR3 is 13 amino acids long. CDR3 amino acids: CASSLIQASPLHF. CDR3 nucleotides: TGTGCCAGCAGTCTCATACAGGCGTCACCCCTCCACTTT.

V and J are TRBV2 and TRBJ1-1; D is perhaps TRBD1 (6 bases). Germline V lookup: CDR1 SNHLY, CDR2 FYNNEI. This CDR3 has 11 residues. Trimming pared 5 bases from V and 7 bases from J, leaving 8 bases between. DNA of the CDR3: TGTGCCAGCAGTTTAGGGGGTGAAGCTTTCTTT. Its protein product is CASSLGGEAFF.

The genes are TRBV5-5 and TRBJ1-2, with 8 bases identical to TRBD1. The germline gives CDR1 SGHKS, CDR2 YYEKEE (reference sequence). V shed 4 bases, J shed 7 bases, and the junction held 12 bases outside the gene matches. The CDR3 length is 15 residues. The DNA for the CDR3 is TGTGCCAGCAGCCTTACGCCGCAGGGGGCGGTTGGCTACACCTTC. This gives the protein CASSLTPQGAVGYTF.

In regard to this clone: The junction departs from germline at one end; a sequencing error may be responsible. This chain connects TRBV5-4 to TRBJ1-2; 8 bases are a match to TRBD1. Germline loops: CDR1 SGHNT, CDR2 YYREEE (reference sequence). The CDR3 sequence is 15 residues long. This CDR3 is CASRLGTGGLWGYTF. CDR3 bases: TGTGCCAGCAGATTGGGGACAGGCGGTTTGTGGGGCTACACCTTC.

The chain couples TRBV29-1 to TRBJ2-5, with D possibly being TRBD2 (5 bases). Deletions cut 6 bases from V and 5 bases from J, with 16 bases between. Germline V gives CDR1 SQVTM, CDR2 ANQGSEA. This CDR3 has 13 amino acids. The CDR3: CSVAGQPAETQYF. The CDR3 DNA follows: TGCAGCGTGGCGGGTCAACCGGCGGAGACCCAGTACTTC.

This clone was detected once. The J gene is TRBJ1-5, the V gene TRBV5-6; the D is unclear. This CDR3 is built from 16 residues. CDR1 is SGHDT and CDR2 is YYEEEE in the germline V gene. Trimming cost V 4 bases and J 7 bases, with 21 bases left between them. In nucleotides, the CDR3 is TGTGCCAGCAGCCTCCGGGGTGGTGGTAGGTGGCAGCCCCAGCATTTT. Translated, it gives CASSLRGGGRWQPQHF.

J is TRBJ1-1 and V is TRBV18; D is perhaps TRBD1 (5 bases). The CDR3 is 16 residues long. Per the germline V gene, CDR1 is KGHSH and CDR2 is LQKENI. With 6 bases removed from V and 0 bases from J, the gap between germline ends came to 17 bases. The CDR3 is CASSNQGGSLNTEAFF. CDR3 nucleotides: TGTGCCAGCTCGAACCAGGGTGGCTCGTTGAACACTGAAGCTTTCTTT.

CDR3 nucleotides: TGTGCCAGCAGCCAAAAAACTAGCGGACACAATGAGCAGTTCTTC. Residues: CASSQKTSGHNEQFF. The chain links TRBV3-1 (or the pseudogene TRBV3-2) to TRBJ2-1, with TRBD2 matching 8 bases. CDR1 and CDR2 (germline): LGHDT, YNNKEL (reference sequence). The CDR3 covers 15 residues. V shed 2 bases, J shed 5 bases, and the junction held 5 bases outside the gene matches.

The chain recombines TRBV30 with TRBJ1-2; 8 bases align to TRBD1. V lost 5 bases, J lost 2 bases, and 13 bases stayed unmatched. This CDR3 has 16 residues. The germline CDR1 and CDR2 sequences are GTSNPN and SVGIG (reference sequence). In nucleotides, the CDR3 is TGTGCCTGGCGCCCTCAAGGACAGGGACGCAACTATGGCTACACCTTC. Its translation is CAWRPQGQGRNYGYTF.

CDR3 coding DNA: TGTGCCAGCGAAGGATTCGGGGACACTGAAGCTTTCTTT. This codes for CASEGFGDTEAFF. The J gene is TRBJ1-1, the V gene TRBV6-5; D ambiguous. The CDR3 spans 13 residues. The germline V gene has CDR1 MNHEY and CDR2 SVGAGI. V was trimmed by 8 bases and J by 3 bases, leaving 13 bases between them.

The chain is built from TRBV7-2 and TRBJ1-2; a weak D match, TRBD1 (5 bases). The CDR3 has 15 residues. Germline CDR1 is SGHTA and CDR2 is FQGNSA. V lost 0 bases and J 2 bases, leaving 10 bases between the germline ends. Here the CDR3 reads CASSLAYRTNYGYTF. CDR3 coding DNA: TGTGCCAGCAGCTTAGCGTACAGGACCAACTATGGCTACACCTTC.

This chain connects TRBV5-6 to TRBJ2-2; D ambiguous. V lost 2 bases, J lost 0 bases, and 8 bases lay in between. This CDR3 region has 15 residues. CDR1 and CDR2 from the germline V gene are SGHDT and YYEEEE. The chain's CDR3 is CASSFWLPNTGELFF. CDR3 bases: TGTGCCAGCAGCTTTTGGCTTCCGAACACCGGGGAGCTGTTTTTT. The full variable domain, rest sourced from reference TRBV5-6 and TRBJ2-2, is DAGVTQSPTHLIKTRGQQVTLRCSPKSGHDTVSWYQQALGQGPQFIFQYYEEEERQRGNFPDRFSGHQFPNYSSELNVNALLLGDSALYLCASSFWLPNTGELFFGEGSRLTVL.

Only a few counts were recorded for this clone. The chain has TRBV19 and TRBJ2-1; perhaps TRBD1 as D (5 bases). Trimming took 3 bases from V and 6 from J, leaving 18 bases between them. The CDR3 extends over 16 amino acids. The germline V gene has CDR1 LNHDA and CDR2 SQIVND (reference sequence). The CDR3 DNA follows: TGTGCCAGTAGTATCCCAGGGCTGCGAATGGGCAATGAGCAGTTCTTC. It codes for CASSIPGLRMGNEQFF.

The rearrangement joins TRBV18 to TRBJ1-1; tentative D call: TRBD1 (6 bases). Germline values: CDR1 KGHSH, CDR2 LQKENI. The CDR3 has 16 residues. V dropped 2 bases and J dropped 1 base, with 14 bases sitting between them. The CDR3 coding sequence is TGTGCCAGCTCACCAAGATACGGACAGACGAACACTGAAGCTTTCTTT. It codes for CASSPRYGQTNTEAFF.

This clone was counted between two and nine times. The CDR3 nucleotides are TGTGCCTCAAACGCATTGTTCCGGGACAGGGGGAATTCACCCCTCCACTTT. Translation: CASNALFRDRGNSPLHF. The chain employs TRBV30 and TRBJ1-6, with 11 positions matching TRBD1. CDR1 GTSNPN and CDR2 SVGIG come from the germline V gene (reference sequence). The CDR3 contains 17 residues. V gave up 7 bases and J gave up 7 bases; unmatched junction bases: 15. The whole variable domain, remainder taken from reference TRBV30 and TRBJ1-6, is SQTIHQWPATLVQPVGSPLSLECTVEGTSNPNLYWYRQAAGRGLQLLFYSVGIGQISSEVPQNLSASRPQDRQFILSSKKLLLSDSGFYLCASNALFRDRGNSPLHFGNGTRLTVT.

The chain is built from TRBV5-4 and TRBJ2-1; 13 bases are shared with TRBD2. After removal of 5 bases from V and 7 bases from J, the junction contained 18 bases not matched to a gene. This CDR3 is built from 19 residues. Per germline, CDR1 SGHNT and CDR2 YYREEE (reference sequence). This CDR3 reads CASSPGQTSGRLPGNEQFF. In nucleotides, the CDR3 is TGTGCCAGCAGTCCAGGCCAGACTAGCGGGAGGCTCCCCGGGAATGAGCAGTTCTTC.

This clone came up a few times. The chain has TRBV4-1 and TRBJ1-5; D gene unclear. The germline V gene has CDR1 MGHRA and CDR2 YSYEKL. The germline V and J ends were trimmed by 4 bases and 7 bases, with 11 bases remaining between them. CDR3 length: 13 amino acids. In DNA form, the CDR3 reads TGCGCCAGCAGCCCGTCCCCTAGACAGCCCCAGCATTTT. This translates into CASSPSPRQPQHF.

DNA for the CDR3: TGCGCCAGCGGAGCCCGGGACAGGGGCTTTGGCTACACCTTC. This translates into CASGARDRGFGYTF. V usage is TRBV10-2 and J usage is TRBJ1-2; TRBD1 aligns across 10 bases. The CDR3 runs to 14 residues. Germline V lookup: CDR1 WSHSY, CDR2 SAAADI. V was pared by 8 bases and J by 7 bases, with 10 bases of the junction left unmatched.

V is TRBV5-1 and J is TRBJ1-4, with a possible D match to TRBD1 (6 bases). This CDR3 is built from 16 residues. V lost 4 bases and J 0 bases, leaving 13 bases between the germline ends. The germline V gene has CDR1 SGHRS and CDR2 YFSETQ. CDR3 nucleotides: TGCGCCAGCAGCACAGGGCGGGGGGCAACTAATGAAAAACTGTTTTTT. Protein: CASSTGRGATNEKLFF.

In DNA, the CDR3 is TGCGCCAGCAGCCCCCCCGGACAGGGAGATCGGCTGTTTTTT. Translated, it gives CASSPPGQGDRLFF. The rearrangement links TRBV5-1 to TRBJ1-4; 8 bases fit TRBD1. This CDR3 is 14 amino acids long. CDR1 is SGHRS, CDR2 YFSETQ, per germline. J was trimmed by 14 bases and V by 4 bases; bases with no gene match: 13.

This clone appeared once. The chain recombines TRBV20-1 with TRBJ1-1; D is possibly TRBD1 (5 bases). Trimming took 4 bases from V and 8 from J, leaving 11 bases between them. The CDR3 spans 11 residues. CDR1 is DFQATT, CDR2 SNEGSKA, per germline (reference sequence). CDR3 region: CSANERTEAFF. The CDR3 DNA sequence: TGCAGTGCTAATGAAAGGACAGAAGCTTTCTTT.

The V and J genes are TRBV6-5 and TRBJ1-2; 7 nucleotides agree with TRBD1. J gave up 4 bases and V 0 bases, and 5 bases lay outside the gene matches. There are 15 residues in the CDR3. Germline CDR1 reads MNHEY; CDR2 reads SVGAGI. CDR3 in DNA: TGTGCCAGCAGTTACTCGGGACAGAGTGGCTATGGCTACACCTTC. It is translated as CASSYSGQSGYGYTF.